This TCR beta chain stems from a study of CD8+ T cells in alopecia areata. Across the whole study: Using the percentage of affected scalp area, treated patients' severity was scored. Study observations and caveats: In scalp samples, resident alphabeta T cells of normal skin are also sequenced. Lesional tissue from the scalp (especially in alopecia totalis/universalis) showed higher clonality than normal scalp.

With regard to this clone: Its antigen is currently unknown.

The treatment was: oral pan-JAK inhibitor, 5-10 mg twice daily. Extracted RNA was reverse transcribed, and the resulting cDNA served as sequencing template. The protocol was immunoSEQ multiplex PCR, while the TCRdb copy is restricted to in-frame clones and leaves out a portion. Of more than 110,000 clones detected, roughly 82% appear once; the ten largest clones hold roughly 25%. Germline V gene data show CDR1 as SQVTM and CDR2 as ANQGSEA. This CDR3 has 13 amino acids. Sequencing was performed on CD8+ T cells sorted from blood, taken at week 4, from a patient treated with tofacitinib. The rearrangement joins TRBV29-1 to TRBJ2-5; perhaps D is TRBD1 or TRBD2 (6 bases each). TRBJ2-7 explains the end of the DNA better; the J call may be wrong. The receptor was derived from a human donor with alopecia areata. The CDR3 sequence is CSVDTGTGYEQYF. The CDR3 DNA sequence: TGCAGCGTCGATACAGGGACTGGCTACGAGCAGTACTTC.